The sample holds many counts of the clone carrying this T cell receptor (beta chain). Time point given: patch test 3, about 24 weeks after DPC sensitization. Regarding treatment: therapeutic diphenylcyclopropenone sensitization with weekly scalp DPC. Unmatched junction bases numbered 7, after V lost 5 bases and J lost 8 bases. This CDR3 has 13 residues. Germline V gene lookup returns CDR1 SGHRS and CDR2 YFSETQ. One entry per CDR3 protein, called by TCRdb with MiXCR from the RACE reads. This sample has approximately 32,000 distinct CDR3 sequences, with 5.8% found just once. The entry originates in a study of human T cells and chemical hapten exposure.

The clonotype comes from a man aged 30 to 45 with alopecia areata. Some clones in this sample may be carry-over from other donors' samples. Material: whole blood, obtained in connection with sensitization to the hapten diphenylcyclopropenone (DPC). The V call is TRBV5-1, the J call TRBJ1-2, with 9 bases identical to TRBD1. The CDR3 reads CASRDGQGNGYTF. For the CDR3, the DNA is TGCGCCAGCAGAGATGGACAGGGGAACGGCTACACCTTC.